These 27 T cell receptor beta chains share one sample of origin, sequenced in a study of cytomegalovirus exposure and HLA in healthy donors. The PCR used 60 Vbeta and 13 Jbeta primers. TCRdb's table, derived via immunoSEQ multiplex PCR, lists solely in-frame clones and lacks some. Counted here are 150,000 to 180,000 clones, roughly 80% occurring once; the ten biggest clones make up 1.3% to 1.5%. The sequenced material came from PBMCs. The receptor source for this set is a man in his late teens or twenties in good health and CMV-seronegative.

The chain combines TRBV27 with TRBJ1-5; the D gene is possibly TRBD1 (6 bases). V was clipped by 6 bases and J by 4 bases, with 16 bases between them. The CDR3 consists of 15 residues. CDR1 MNHEY and CDR2 SMNVEV come from the germline V gene (reference sequence). CDR3 coding DNA: TGTGCCAGCAGGCTACGAGGGGGTCCGAATCAGCCCCAGCATTTT. The encoded protein is CASRLRGGPNQPQHF.

The gene calls are TRBV29-1 and TRBJ2-7; perhaps TRBD2 as D (6 bases). Looked up from germline, CDR1 is SQVTM and CDR2 is ANQGSEA. Between the trimmed V and J ends, which lost 8 bases and 9 bases, there was a span of 17 bases. The length of the CDR3 is 11 residues. For the CDR3, the DNA is TGCAGCTTTAGGGGAGACGGGGGGCAGTACTTC. It codes for CSFRGDGGQYF.

The rearrangement links TRBV6-5 to TRBJ2-7, with a possible D match to TRBD1 (7 bases). The V end lost 2 bases, the J end lost 3 bases, and 11 bases lay between the germline ends. Germline-derived CDR1 and CDR2 are MNHEY and SVGAGI. There are 14 residues in the CDR3. The CDR3 here is CASSYGQGGYEQYF. In DNA, the CDR3 is TGTGCCAGCAGTTACGGCCAGGGGGGCTACGAGCAGTACTTC.

The rearrangement joins TRBV10-3 to TRBJ2-1; 8 nucleotides match TRBD2. The CDR3 extends over 16 amino acids. The ends lost 0 bases at V and 2 bases at J; junction bases unmatched: 3. The V gene's germline CDR1 is ENHRY and CDR2 SYGVKD. CDR3 amino acids: CAISESHGRAYNEQFF. CDR3 nucleotides: TGTGCCATCAGTGAGTCGCACGGGAGGGCCTACAATGAGCAGTTCTTC.

This clone came up a few times. The J gene is TRBJ2-7, the V gene TRBV18; 8 bases fit TRBD1. The CDR3 runs to 13 residues. V shed 4 bases, J shed 1 base, and the junction held 0 bases outside the gene matches. Germline CDR1 is KGHSH and CDR2 is LQKENI. This CDR3 reads CASSRQGSYEQYF. CDR3 DNA sequence: TGTGCCAGCTCACGACAGGGGTCCTACGAGCAGTACTTC.

The chain uses TRBV5-6 and TRBJ2-7; TRBD1 matches 9 bases. Germline-derived CDR1 and CDR2 are SGHDT and YYEEEE. This CDR3 has 18 residues. With V trimmed by 2 bases and J by 2 bases, 14 bases remained unmatched. DNA of the CDR3: TGTGCCAGCAGCTTCCCCCGGCGGGACAGGGAAGTAGCCTACGAGCAGTACTTC. Translating it yields CASSFPRRDREVAYEQYF.

This chain connects TRBV28 to TRBJ2-7; TRBD2 agrees at 8 bases. The germline V gene encodes CDR1 MDHEN and CDR2 SYDVKM. The CDR3 consists of 14 residues. J was trimmed by 7 bases and V by 5 bases; bases with no gene match: 10. The CDR3 bases are TGTGCCAGCAGTATTTCGAGCGGGAGAGGTGAGCAGTACTTC. Encoded protein: CASSISSGRGEQYF.

The rearrangement links TRBV21-1 to TRBJ2-7; the D segment call TRBD1 is taken from the table without a DNA check. TRBV21-1 is a known pseudogene. The CDR3 sequence is 19 residues long. Written as DNA, the CDR3 is TGTGCCAGCAGCAAAGGAGGTTGGGACAGTCTGGGTCGCCCTTACGAGCAGTACTTC. Translating it yields CASSKGGWDSLGRPYEQYF.

The chain joins TRBV6-5 to TRBJ2-4; D uncertain. The CDR3 length is 15 residues. Germline V gene lookup returns CDR1 MNHEY and CDR2 SVGAGI. V lost 2 bases, J lost 2 bases, and 10 bases lay in between. Written as DNA, the CDR3 is TGTGCCAGCAGTTACCTGGCAGGTACCAAAAACATTCAGTACTTC. Residues: CASSYLAGTKNIQYF.

CDR3 nucleotides: TGTGCCACCCGAGGGACAGGGGAAACTGAAGCTTTCTTT. It yields the protein CATRGTGETEAFF. This sequence joins TRBV19 and TRBJ1-1, with TRBD1 identical over 10 bases. Germline CDR1 and CDR2: LNHDA and SQIVND (reference sequence). The CDR3 loop spans 13 amino acids. The trim removed 10 bases at V and 5 bases at J, leaving 7 bases unmatched.

As for this clone: One end of the junction is discordant with germline, which a read error may explain. The V call is TRBV5-1, the J call TRBJ2-3, with D hard to call. The CDR3 has 14 residues. The germline V gene has CDR1 SGHRS and CDR2 YFSETQ. CDR3 residues: CVSSFERFMDTQYF. The CDR3, as DNA: TGCGTCAGCAGCTTTGAGAGGTTTATGGATACGCAGTATTTT.

The genes are TRBV11-2 and TRBJ2-1; D call uncertain. The length of the CDR3 is 15 residues. Trimming removed 1 base from V and 5 bases from J, with 12 bases in between. Germline lookup yields CDR1 SGHAT and CDR2 FQNNGV. The CDR3 DNA reads TGTGCCAGCAGCTTAGGACAAGGAAGACACAATGAGCAGTTCTTC. Its translation is CASSLGQGRHNEQFF.

The chain links TRBV12-5 to TRBJ2-5; 7 nucleotides match TRBD1. V lost 6 bases to trimming and J lost 4 bases; unmatched junction nucleotides: 2. Germline CDR1 and CDR2: LGHNT and FRNRAP. This CDR3 comprises 12 residues. CDR3 sequence reads: CASGKGAETQYF. DNA of the CDR3: TGTGCTAGTGGCAAGGGGGCAGAGACCCAGTACTTC.

The chain is built from TRBV4-1 and TRBJ1-5; D remains ambiguous. Looked up from germline, CDR1 is MGHRA and CDR2 is YSYEKL. CDR3 size: 14 residues. V lost 2 bases to trimming and J lost 7 bases, with 12 bases between them. As DNA, the CDR3 is TGCGCCAGCAGCCAACCGACAAAAAACCAGCCCCAGCATTTT. Translated, it gives CASSQPTKNQPQHF.

The chain carries TRBV7-8 and TRBJ1-1; D might be TRBD1 (5 bases). The V and J ends lost 5 bases and 4 bases respectively, with 17 bases between them. The CDR3 totals 15 residues. Looked up from germline, CDR1 is SGHVS and CDR2 is FQNEAQ. The CDR3 DNA reads as TGTGCCAGCAGCAGGGACGCGGGACGGAGCACTGAAGCTTTCTTT. Its protein is CASSRDAGRSTEAFF.

This rearrangement joins TRBV7-8 to TRBJ2-7, with a weak D call TRBD2 (6 bases). The CDR3 is made up of 14 amino acids. Germline-derived CDR1 and CDR2 are SGHVS and FQNEAQ. Trimming stripped 4 bases from V and 7 bases from J, with 17 bases between. CDR3 DNA: TGTGCCAGCAGCTCTCTAGGGCGGCGGGGAGAGCAGTACTTC. Protein product: CASSSLGRRGEQYF.

The gene calls are TRBV19 and TRBJ2-2, with a possible D match to TRBD2 (6 bases). The V end was cut by 7 bases, the J end by 3 bases, with 15 bases between. Germline V gene lookup returns CDR1 LNHDA and CDR2 SQIVND (reference sequence). This CDR3 comprises 15 residues. The CDR3 loop reads CASKGGGGDTGELFF. Written as DNA, the CDR3 is TGTGCCAGTAAGGGAGGAGGTGGTGACACCGGGGAGCTGTTTTTT.

This clone was seen more than once but under ten times. V is TRBV5-1 and J is TRBJ2-6, with a possible D match to TRBD2 (6 bases). Trimming removed 0 bases at V and 3 bases at J, with 13 bases between. The CDR3 consists of 17 residues. The germline gives CDR1 SGHRS, CDR2 YFSETQ. In DNA form, the CDR3 reads TGCGCCAGCAGCTTGGAAGCTGGGGGAGGTGGGGCCAACGTCCTGACTTTC. This sequence encodes CASSLEAGGGGANVLTF.

The rearrangement uses TRBV7-2 and TRBJ1-3; perhaps TRBD1 as D (6 bases). Germline V CDR1 and CDR2: SGHTA, FQGNSA. The CDR3 is 13 amino acids. Trimming removed 5 bases at V and 4 bases at J, with 9 bases between. This chain's CDR3 is CASSPGQGNTIYF. CDR3 DNA: TGTGCCAGCAGCCCAGGACAGGGAAACACCATATATTTT.

Only one count was recorded for this clone. The V gene is TRBV7-2, the J gene TRBJ2-1; 13 nucleotides align to TRBD2. The V and J ends lost 3 bases and 10 bases, in that order; junction bases with no gene match: 6. Germline-derived CDR1 and CDR2 are SGHTA and FQGNSA. The CDR3 covers 15 residues. Here the CDR3 DNA reads TGTGCCAGCAGCTTGGACAGGGGACTAGCGGGGGAGCAGTTCTTC. Translating gives CASSLDRGLAGEQFF.

The V gene is TRBV19, the J gene TRBJ2-4; TRBD2 matches at 8 bases. The CDR3 totals 14 residues. Germline-derived CDR1 and CDR2 are LNHDA and SQIVND (reference sequence). V dropped 7 bases and J dropped 1; count of bases not matched to a gene: 3. CDR3 in DNA: TGTGCCAGTACCCGCGGGAGGGCCAAAAACATTCAGTACTTC. Residues: CASTRGRAKNIQYF.

The chain recombines TRBV19 with TRBJ2-3; D is possibly TRBD1 (5 bases). V was trimmed by 2 bases and J by 2 bases, leaving 14 bases between them. From germline, CDR1 is LNHDA and CDR2 SQIVND (reference sequence). The CDR3 loop spans 16 amino acids. CDR3 protein: CASSIPPMGLTDTQYF. The CDR3 DNA reads as TGTGCCAGTAGTATACCTCCCATGGGGCTCACAGATACGCAGTATTTT.

This clone is labeled medium-sized. The chain employs TRBV18 and TRBJ1-1, with D tentatively TRBD1 (5 bases). The CDR3 is made up of 13 amino acids. V was cut by 4 bases and J by 7 bases, with 13 bases left in between. The V gene's germline CDR1 is KGHSH and CDR2 LQKENI. This CDR3 is CASSLQGLGEAFF. In DNA form, the CDR3 reads TGTGCCAGCTCACTTCAGGGCCTAGGTGAAGCTTTCTTT.

The chain combines TRBV4-2 with TRBJ2-7; the match to TRBD2 covers 11 bases. Germline CDR1 LGHNA, CDR2 YNFKEQ. Trimming at V came to 0 bases and at J to 9 bases, leaving 13 bases not matched to a gene. The CDR3 is made up of 17 amino acids. In nucleotides, the CDR3 is TGTGCCAGCAGCCAAGAGGTCGACTGGCTAGCGGGAGGAGGGCAGTACTTC. It is translated as CASSQEVDWLAGGGQYF.

The chain recombines TRBV7-9 with TRBJ2-7, with a tentative D call TRBD1 (6 bases). Trimming cost V 4 bases and J 6 bases, with 10 bases left between them. Germline V gene sequence: CDR1 SEHNR, CDR2 FQNEAQ (reference sequence). CDR3 size: 12 residues. DNA of the CDR3: TGTGCCAGCAGCTCGGGGACAACCGAGCAGTACTTC. Translation gives CASSSGTTEQYF. Using reference TRBV7-9 and TRBJ2-7 for the parts outside the CDR3, the full variable domain is DTGVSQNPRHKITKRGQNVTFRCDPISEHNRLYWYRQTLGQGPEFLTYFQNEAQLEKSRLLSDRFSAERPKGSFSTLEIQRTEQGDSAMYLCASSSGTTEQYFGPGTRLTVT.

The V call is TRBV5-6, the J call TRBJ2-7; TRBD2 matches at 12 bases. The ends lost 3 bases at V and 7 bases at J; junction bases unmatched: 17. This CDR3 is 18 amino acids long. Germline CDR1 reads SGHDT; CDR2 reads YYEEEE. The chain's CDR3 is CASSSLGLAGFYTGEQYF. Here the CDR3 DNA reads TGTGCCAGCAGCTCCCTAGGACTAGCGGGATTCTACACGGGGGAGCAGTACTTC.

The CDR3 reads CASLGHFGGYTF. CDR3 DNA: TGTGCCAGCTTGGGACACTTCGGTGGCTACACCTTC. The V and J genes are TRBV6-1 and TRBJ1-2; TRBD1 is a possible D gene (6 bases). The CDR3 has 12 amino acids. Germline lookup yields CDR1 MNHNS and CDR2 SASEGT. V was pared by 8 bases and J by 7 bases, with 14 bases between.